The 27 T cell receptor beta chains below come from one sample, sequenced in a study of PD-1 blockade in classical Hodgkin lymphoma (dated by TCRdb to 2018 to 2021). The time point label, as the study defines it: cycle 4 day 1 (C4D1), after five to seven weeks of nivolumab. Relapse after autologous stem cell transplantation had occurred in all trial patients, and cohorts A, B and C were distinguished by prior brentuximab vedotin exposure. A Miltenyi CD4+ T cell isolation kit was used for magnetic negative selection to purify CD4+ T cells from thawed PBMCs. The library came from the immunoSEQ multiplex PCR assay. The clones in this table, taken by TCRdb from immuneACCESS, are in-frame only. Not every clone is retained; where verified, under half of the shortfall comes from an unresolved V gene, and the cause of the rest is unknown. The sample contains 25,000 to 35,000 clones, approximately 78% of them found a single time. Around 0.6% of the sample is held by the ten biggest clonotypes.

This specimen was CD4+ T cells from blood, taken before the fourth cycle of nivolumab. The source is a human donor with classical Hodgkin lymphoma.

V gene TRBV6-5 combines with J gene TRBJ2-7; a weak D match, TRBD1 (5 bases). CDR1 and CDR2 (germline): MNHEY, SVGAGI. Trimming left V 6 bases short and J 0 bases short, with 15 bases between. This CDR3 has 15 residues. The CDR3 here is CASRSLQGSSYEQYF. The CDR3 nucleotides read TGTGCCAGCAGGTCCCTCCAGGGATCCTCCTACGAGCAGTACTTC.

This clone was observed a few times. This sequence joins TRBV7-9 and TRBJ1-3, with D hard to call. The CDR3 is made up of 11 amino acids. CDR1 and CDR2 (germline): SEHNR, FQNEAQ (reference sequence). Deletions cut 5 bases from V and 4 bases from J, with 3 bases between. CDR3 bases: TGTGCCAGCAGCCAAGGAAACACCATATATTTT. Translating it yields CASSQGNTIYF.

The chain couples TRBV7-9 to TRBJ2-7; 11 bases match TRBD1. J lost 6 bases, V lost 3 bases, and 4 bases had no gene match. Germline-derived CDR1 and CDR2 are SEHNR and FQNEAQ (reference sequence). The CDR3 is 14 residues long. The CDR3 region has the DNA TGTGCCAGCAGCTTCCCGGGACAGGGGGTCGAGCAGTACTTC. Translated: CASSFPGQGVEQYF. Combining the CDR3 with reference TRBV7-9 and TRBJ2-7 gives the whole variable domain DTGVSQNPRHKITKRGQNVTFRCDPISEHNRLYWYRQTLGQGPEFLTYFQNEAQLEKSRLLSDRFSAERPKGSFSTLEIQRTEQGDSAMYLCASSFPGQGVEQYFGPGTRLTVT.

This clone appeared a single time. This chain's CDR3 is CASSLGGLRADTQYF. CDR3 nucleotides: TGTGCCAGCAGCTTAGGAGGCCTCCGAGCGGATACGCAGTATTTT. The chain carries TRBV7-9 and TRBJ2-3; D gene unclear. This CDR3 has 15 amino acids. The V gene's germline CDR1 is SEHNR and CDR2 FQNEAQ (reference sequence). V lost 1 base to trimming and J lost 6 bases, with 14 bases between them. The full variable domain, with the rest looked up from reference TRBV7-9 and TRBJ2-3, is DTGVSQNPRHKITKRGQNVTFRCDPISEHNRLYWYRQTLGQGPEFLTYFQNEAQLEKSRLLSDRFSAERPKGSFSTLEIQRTEQGDSAMYLCASSLGGLRADTQYFGPGTRLTVL.

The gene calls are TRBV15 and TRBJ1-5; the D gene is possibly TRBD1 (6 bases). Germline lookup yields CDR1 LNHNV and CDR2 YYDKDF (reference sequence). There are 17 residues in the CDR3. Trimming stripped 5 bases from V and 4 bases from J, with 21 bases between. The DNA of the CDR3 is TGTGCCACCAGCGGAGGGAACAGGGCCCTAGGGAATCAGCCCCAGCATTTT. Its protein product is CATSGGNRALGNQPQHF.

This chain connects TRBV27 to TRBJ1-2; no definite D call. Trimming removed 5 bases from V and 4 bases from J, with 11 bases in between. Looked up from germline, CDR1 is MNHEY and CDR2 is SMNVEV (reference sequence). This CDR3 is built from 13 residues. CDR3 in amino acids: CASSQKLGYGYTF. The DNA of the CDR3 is TGTGCCAGCAGTCAAAAGCTCGGCTATGGCTACACCTTC.

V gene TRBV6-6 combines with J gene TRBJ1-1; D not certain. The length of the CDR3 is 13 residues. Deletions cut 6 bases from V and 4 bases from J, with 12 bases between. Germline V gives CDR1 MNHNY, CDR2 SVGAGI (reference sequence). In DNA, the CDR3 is TGTGCCAGCAGCTACCAAGGGCTCACTGAAGCTTTCTTT. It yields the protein CASSYQGLTEAFF.

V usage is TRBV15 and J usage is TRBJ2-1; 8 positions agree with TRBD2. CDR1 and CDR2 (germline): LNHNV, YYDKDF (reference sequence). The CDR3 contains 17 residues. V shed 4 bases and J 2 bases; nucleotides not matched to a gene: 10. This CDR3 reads CATSTPRLANTYNEQFF. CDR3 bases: TGTGCCACCAGCACCCCCAGACTAGCGAACACCTACAATGAGCAGTTCTTC.

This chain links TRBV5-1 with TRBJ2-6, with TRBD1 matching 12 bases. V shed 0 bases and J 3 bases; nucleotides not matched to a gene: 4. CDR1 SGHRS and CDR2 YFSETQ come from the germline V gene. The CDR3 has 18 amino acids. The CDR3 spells CASSLEGQGAIGANVLTF. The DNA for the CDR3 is TGCGCCAGCAGCTTGGAGGGACAGGGGGCGATTGGGGCCAACGTCCTGACTTTC.

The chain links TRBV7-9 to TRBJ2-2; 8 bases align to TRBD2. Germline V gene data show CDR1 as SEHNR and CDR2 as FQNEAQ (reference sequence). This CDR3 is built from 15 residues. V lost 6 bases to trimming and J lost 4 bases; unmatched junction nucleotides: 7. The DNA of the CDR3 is TGTGCCAGCAGTTCCAGGCGGGGGGCCACCGGGGAGCTGTTTTTT. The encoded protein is CASSSRRGATGELFF.

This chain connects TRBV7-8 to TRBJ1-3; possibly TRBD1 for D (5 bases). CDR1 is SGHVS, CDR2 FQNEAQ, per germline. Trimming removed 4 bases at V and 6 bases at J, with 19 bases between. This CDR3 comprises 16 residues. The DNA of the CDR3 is TGTGCCAGCAGCTCACAGAAAGGGACTTCCCAAAACACCATATATTTT. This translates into CASSSQKGTSQNTIYF.

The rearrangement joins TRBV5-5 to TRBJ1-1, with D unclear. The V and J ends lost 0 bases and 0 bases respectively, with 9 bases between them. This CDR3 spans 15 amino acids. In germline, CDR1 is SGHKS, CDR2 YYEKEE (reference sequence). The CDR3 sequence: CASSLAWVLNTEAFF. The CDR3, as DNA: TGTGCCAGCAGCTTGGCATGGGTCTTGAACACTGAAGCTTTCTTT.

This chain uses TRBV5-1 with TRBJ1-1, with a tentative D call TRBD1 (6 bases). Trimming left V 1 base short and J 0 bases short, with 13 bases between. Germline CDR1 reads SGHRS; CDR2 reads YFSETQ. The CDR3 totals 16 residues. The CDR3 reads CASSLTVTGMNTEAFF. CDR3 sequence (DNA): TGCGCCAGCAGCTTGACTGTGACAGGTATGAACACTGAAGCTTTCTTT.

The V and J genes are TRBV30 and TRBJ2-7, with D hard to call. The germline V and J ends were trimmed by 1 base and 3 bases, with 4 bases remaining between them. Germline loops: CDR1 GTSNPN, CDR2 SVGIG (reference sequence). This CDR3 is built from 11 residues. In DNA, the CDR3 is TGTGCCTGGAGTGCGGACTACGAGCAGTACTTC. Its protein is CAWSADYEQYF.

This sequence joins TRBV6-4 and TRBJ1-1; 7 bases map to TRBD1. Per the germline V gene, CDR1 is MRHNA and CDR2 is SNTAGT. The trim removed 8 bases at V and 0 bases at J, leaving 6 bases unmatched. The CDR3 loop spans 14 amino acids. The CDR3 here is CASRGTVLNTEAFF. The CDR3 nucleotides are TGTGCCAGCCGTGGGACAGTCTTGAACACTGAAGCTTTCTTT.

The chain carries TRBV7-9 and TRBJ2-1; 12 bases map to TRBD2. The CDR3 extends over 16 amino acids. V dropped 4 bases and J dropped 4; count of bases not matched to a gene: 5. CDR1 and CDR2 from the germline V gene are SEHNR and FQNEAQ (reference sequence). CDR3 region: CASSSLAGGRYNEQFF. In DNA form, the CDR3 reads TGTGCCAGCAGCTCCCTAGCGGGGGGGCGGTACAATGAGCAGTTCTTC. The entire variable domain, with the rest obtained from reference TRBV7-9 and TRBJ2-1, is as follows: DTGVSQNPRHKITKRGQNVTFRCDPISEHNRLYWYRQTLGQGPEFLTYFQNEAQLEKSRLLSDRFSAERPKGSFSTLEIQRTEQGDSAMYLCASSSLAGGRYNEQFFGPGTRLTVL.

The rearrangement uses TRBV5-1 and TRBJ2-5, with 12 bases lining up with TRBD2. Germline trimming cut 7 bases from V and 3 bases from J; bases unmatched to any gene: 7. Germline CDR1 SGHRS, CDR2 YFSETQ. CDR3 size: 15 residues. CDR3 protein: CASAPTSGGEETQYF. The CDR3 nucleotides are TGCGCCAGCGCGCCGACTAGCGGGGGCGAAGAGACCCAGTACTTC.

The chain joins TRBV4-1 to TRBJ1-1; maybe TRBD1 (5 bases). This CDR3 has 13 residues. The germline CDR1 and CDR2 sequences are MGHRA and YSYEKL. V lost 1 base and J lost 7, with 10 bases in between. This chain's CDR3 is CASSQAWGGEAFF. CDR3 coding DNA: TGCGCCAGCAGCCAAGCGTGGGGGGGTGAAGCTTTCTTT.

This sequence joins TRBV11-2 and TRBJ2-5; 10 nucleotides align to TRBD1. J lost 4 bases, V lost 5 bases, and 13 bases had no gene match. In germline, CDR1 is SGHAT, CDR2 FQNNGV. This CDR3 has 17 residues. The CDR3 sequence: CASSPSLRTGGSETQYF. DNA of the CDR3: TGTGCCAGCAGCCCCTCGCTGAGGACAGGGGGATCAGAGACCCAGTACTTC.

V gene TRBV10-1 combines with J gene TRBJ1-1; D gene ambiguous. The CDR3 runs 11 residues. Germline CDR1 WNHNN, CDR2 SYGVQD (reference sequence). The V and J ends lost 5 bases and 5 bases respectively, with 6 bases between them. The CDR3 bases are TGCGCCAGCAGTAGTGGGACTGAAGCTTTCTTT. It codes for CASSSGTEAFF.

The DNA for the CDR3 is TGTGCCAGCAGCCGAGTGCAGACCTTGAACACTGAAGCTTTCTTT. It codes for CASSRVQTLNTEAFF. The chain has TRBV7-2 and TRBJ1-1; D gene uncertain. Per germline, CDR1 SGHTA and CDR2 FQGNSA. This CDR3 is built from 15 residues. Trimming removed 5 bases at V and 0 bases at J, with 13 bases between.

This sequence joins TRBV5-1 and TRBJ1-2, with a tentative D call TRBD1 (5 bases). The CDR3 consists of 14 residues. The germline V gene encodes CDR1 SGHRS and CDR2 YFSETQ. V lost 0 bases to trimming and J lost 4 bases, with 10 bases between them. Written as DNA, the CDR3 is TGCGCCAGCAGCTTGGAGCCGGGACTCTATGGCTACACCTTC. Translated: CASSLEPGLYGYTF.

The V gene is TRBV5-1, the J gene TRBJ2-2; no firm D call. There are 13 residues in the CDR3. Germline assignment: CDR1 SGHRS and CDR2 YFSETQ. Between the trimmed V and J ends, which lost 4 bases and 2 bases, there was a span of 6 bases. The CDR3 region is CASSISNTGELFF. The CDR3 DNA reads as TGCGCCAGCAGCATAAGTAACACCGGGGAGCTGTTTTTT.

The CDR3, as DNA: TGCGCCAGCAGCTTGGGGACAGGGGGCGGTGGTGAGCAGTTCTTC. Its protein is CASSLGTGGGGEQFF. The chain joins TRBV5-1 to TRBJ2-1; 11 bases map to TRBD1. V was pared by 0 bases and J by 9 bases, with 5 bases of the junction left unmatched. Germline V gene sequence: CDR1 SGHRS, CDR2 YFSETQ. The CDR3 contains 15 residues.

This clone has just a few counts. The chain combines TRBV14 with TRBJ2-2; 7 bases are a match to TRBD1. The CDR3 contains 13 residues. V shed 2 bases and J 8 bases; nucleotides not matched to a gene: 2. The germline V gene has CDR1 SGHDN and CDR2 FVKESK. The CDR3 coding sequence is TGTGCCAGCAGCCAAAGGGGGCAGGGGGAGCTGTTTTTT. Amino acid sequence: CASSQRGQGELFF.

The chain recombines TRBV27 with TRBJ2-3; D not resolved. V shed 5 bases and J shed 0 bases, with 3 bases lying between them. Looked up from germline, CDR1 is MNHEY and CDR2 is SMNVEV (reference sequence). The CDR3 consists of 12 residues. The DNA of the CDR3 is TGTGCCAGCAGTGGAAGCACAGATACGCAGTATTTT. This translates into CASSGSTDTQYF.

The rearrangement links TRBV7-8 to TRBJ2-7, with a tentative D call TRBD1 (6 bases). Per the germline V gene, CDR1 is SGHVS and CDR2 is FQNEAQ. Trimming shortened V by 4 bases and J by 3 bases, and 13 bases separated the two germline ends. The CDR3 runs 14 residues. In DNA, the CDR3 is TGTGCCAGCAGCTCGGACAGCCTCGGCTACGAGCAGTACTTC. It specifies CASSSDSLGYEQYF.